This TCR beta chain was sequenced in a study of regulatory T cells in long-lasting Graves disease. Trimming took 1 base from V and 3 from J, leaving 10 bases between them. The germline V gene encodes CDR1 LGHNA and CDR2 YNFKEQ. There are 14 residues in the CDR3. For TCR beta, libraries came from iRepertoire HTBI primers and Arm-PCR of CDR3 regions. TCRdb reanalysed the multiplex PCR reads using MiXCR and keeps one entry per CDR3 protein. The sample shows a few hundred thousand distinct CDR3 sequences, 13% to 15% of them seen only once. This clonotype has just a few counts. Time point noted: newly diagnosed GD, antithyroid drugs for less than 3 months. RNA extracted from PBMCs served as the sequencing template. These sequences were also reported in another study, on T cells in Graves' hyperthyroidism and ophthalmopathy.

The chain recombines TRBV4-2 with TRBJ2-7; no firm D call. The sequenced sample was peripheral blood mononuclear cells (PBMCs), obtained at new diagnosis, from a patient treated with antithyroid drugs. The TCR comes from a woman aged 45-65 years with Graves disease. CDR3 sequence reads: CASSQGQQGYEQYF. As DNA, the CDR3 is TGTGCCAGCAGCCAAGGTCAACAAGGCTACGAGCAGTACTTC.